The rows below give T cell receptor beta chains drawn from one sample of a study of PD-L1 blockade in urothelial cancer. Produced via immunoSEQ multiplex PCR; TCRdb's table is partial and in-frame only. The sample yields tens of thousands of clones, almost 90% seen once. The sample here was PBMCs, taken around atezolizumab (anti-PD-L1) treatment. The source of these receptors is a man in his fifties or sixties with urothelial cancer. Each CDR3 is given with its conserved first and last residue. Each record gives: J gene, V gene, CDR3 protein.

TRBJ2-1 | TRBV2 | CASSVVAGDNEQFF
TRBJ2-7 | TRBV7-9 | CASSRTTGAYEQYF
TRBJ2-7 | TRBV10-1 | CASSESEEGYNYEQYF
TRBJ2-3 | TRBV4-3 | CASSQGAGASDYTDTQYF
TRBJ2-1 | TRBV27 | CASSLMWTSGYNEQFF
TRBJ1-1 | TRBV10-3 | CAISGQGVMNTEAFF
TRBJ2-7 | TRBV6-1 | CAIGVHGRGEQYF
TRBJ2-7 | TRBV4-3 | CASSQVGQNGHEQYF
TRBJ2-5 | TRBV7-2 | CASSLAGGDRTTQYF
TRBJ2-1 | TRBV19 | CASSHPPGLAGGGYEQFF
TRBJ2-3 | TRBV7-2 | CASSSRTSGGGTDTQYF
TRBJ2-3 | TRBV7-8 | CASSPGQGMIDTQYF
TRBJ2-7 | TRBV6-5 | CASSYSPTVPNEQYF
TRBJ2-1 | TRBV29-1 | CSLTGTPYNEQFF
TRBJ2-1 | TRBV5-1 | CASSQSPGAGGYNEQFF
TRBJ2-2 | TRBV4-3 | CASSQDVRGAGSGELFF
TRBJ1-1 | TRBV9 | CASSVGGVGGTEAFF
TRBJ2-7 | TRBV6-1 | CASSELAGGPVVGSREQYF
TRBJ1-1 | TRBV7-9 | CASSSPLAVNTEAFF
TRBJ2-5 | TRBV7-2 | CASSLRQLAGLQETQYF
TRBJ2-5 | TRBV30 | CAWSVLAGSETQYF
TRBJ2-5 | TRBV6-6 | CASSYVQGDQETQYF
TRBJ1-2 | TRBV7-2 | CASSLNRDEYGYTF
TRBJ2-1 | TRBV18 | CASSPSVASYNEQFF
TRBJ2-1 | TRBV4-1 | CASSLTERRGNYNEQFF
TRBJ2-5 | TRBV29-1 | CSVDSGSETQYF
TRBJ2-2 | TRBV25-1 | CASRTGANTGELFF
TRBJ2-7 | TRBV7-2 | CASSLASRGVEQYF
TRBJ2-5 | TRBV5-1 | CASGPRQGWVETQYF
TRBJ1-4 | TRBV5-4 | CASGPFLQGTNEKLFF
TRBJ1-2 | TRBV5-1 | CASSLGDRGPGYTF
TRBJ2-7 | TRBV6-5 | CASSSTGDHEQYF
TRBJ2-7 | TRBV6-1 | CASSARRQALGLAYEQYF
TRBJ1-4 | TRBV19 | CASSIQGSREKLFF
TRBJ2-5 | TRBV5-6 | CASSPGEAGETQYF
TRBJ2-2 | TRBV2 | CASSWTGGELFF
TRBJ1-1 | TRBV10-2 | CASSEYGGAEAFF
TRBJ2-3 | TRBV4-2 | CASSQSRYADTQYF
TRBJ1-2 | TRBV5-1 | CASSPLTGQGADGYTF
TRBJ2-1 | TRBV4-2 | CASSQDLIGGPSLMSSYNEQFF
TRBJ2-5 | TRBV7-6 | CASGLQGAQGTQYF
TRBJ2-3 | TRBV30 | CAWGPGGGTDTQYF
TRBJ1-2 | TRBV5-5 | CASSSTGTTNYGYTF
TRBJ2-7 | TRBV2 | CASSLAGGPYEQYF
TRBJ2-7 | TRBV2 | CASRGDSYEQYF
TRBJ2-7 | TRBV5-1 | CASSLGGVSYEQYF
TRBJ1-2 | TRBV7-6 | CASSPDDRGYGYTF
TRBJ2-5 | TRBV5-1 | CASGRGDSSALRGETQYF
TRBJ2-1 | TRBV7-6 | CASSLGSGQYNEQFF
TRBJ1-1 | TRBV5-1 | CASSESGGQRYAEAFF
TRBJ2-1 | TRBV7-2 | CASSSTSGRANQFF
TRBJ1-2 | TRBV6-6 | CATGGGGGYTF
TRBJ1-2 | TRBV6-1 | CASSEYPGNYGYTF
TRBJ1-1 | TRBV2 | CASRRMNTEAFF
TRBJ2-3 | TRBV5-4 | CASSPDVATDTQYF
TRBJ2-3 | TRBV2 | CASTPSPPGTQYF
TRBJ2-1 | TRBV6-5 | CASSYTPGVRYNEQFF